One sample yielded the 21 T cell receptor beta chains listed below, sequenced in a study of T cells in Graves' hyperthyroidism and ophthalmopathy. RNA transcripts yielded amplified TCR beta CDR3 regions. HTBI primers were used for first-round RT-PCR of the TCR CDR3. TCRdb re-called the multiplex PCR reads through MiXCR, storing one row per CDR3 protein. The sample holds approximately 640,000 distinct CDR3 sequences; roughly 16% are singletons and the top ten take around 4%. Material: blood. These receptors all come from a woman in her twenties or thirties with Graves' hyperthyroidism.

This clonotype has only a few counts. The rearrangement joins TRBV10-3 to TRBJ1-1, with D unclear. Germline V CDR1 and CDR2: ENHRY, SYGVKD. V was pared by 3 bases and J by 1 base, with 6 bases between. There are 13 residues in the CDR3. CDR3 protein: CAISEHTNTEAFF. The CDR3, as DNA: TGTGCCATCAGTGAACACACGAACACTGAAGCTTTCTTT.

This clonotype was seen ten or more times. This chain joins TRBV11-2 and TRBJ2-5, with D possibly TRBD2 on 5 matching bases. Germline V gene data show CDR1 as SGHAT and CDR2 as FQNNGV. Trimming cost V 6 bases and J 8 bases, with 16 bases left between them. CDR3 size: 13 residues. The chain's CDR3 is CASSSLPAGTQYF. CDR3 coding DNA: TGTGCCAGCAGTTCCCTGCCTGCGGGTACCCAGTACTTC.

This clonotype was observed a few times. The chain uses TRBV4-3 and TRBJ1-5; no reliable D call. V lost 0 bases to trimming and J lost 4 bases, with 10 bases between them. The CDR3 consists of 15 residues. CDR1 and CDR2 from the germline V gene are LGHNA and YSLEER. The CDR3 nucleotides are TGCGCCAGCAGCCAAGATGGAACTGTTAATCAGCCCCAGCATTTT. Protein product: CASSQDGTVNQPQHF.

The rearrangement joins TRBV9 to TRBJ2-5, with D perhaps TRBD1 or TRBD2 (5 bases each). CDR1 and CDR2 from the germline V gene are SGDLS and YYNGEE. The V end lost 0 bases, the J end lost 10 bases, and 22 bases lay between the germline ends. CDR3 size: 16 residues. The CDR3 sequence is CASSVDIGQDLRGQYF. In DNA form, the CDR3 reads TGTGCCAGCAGCGTAGATATCGGACAAGACCTCCGGGGCCAGTACTTC.

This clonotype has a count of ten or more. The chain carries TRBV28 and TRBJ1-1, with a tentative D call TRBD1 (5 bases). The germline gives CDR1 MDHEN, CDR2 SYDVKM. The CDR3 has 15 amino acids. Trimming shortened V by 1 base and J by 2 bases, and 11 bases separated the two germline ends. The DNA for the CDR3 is TGTGCCAGCAGTTTATATGGGGGAACAAACACTGAAGCTTTCTTT. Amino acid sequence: CASSLYGGTNTEAFF.

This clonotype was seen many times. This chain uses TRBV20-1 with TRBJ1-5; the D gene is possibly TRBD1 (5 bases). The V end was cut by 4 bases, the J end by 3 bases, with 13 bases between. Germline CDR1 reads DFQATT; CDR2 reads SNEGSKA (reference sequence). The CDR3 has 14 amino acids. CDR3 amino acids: CSAKWGRPNQPQHF. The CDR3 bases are TGCAGTGCTAAGTGGGGACGGCCCAATCAGCCCCAGCATTTT.

The CDR3 nucleotides read TGCAGCGCCAGGAAACCCTCTGGAAACACCATATATTTT. This codes for CSARKPSGNTIYF. V is TRBV29-1 and J is TRBJ1-3; D remains unclear. Per the germline V gene, CDR1 is SQVTM and CDR2 is ANQGSEA. V was trimmed by 7 bases and J by 0 bases, leaving 10 bases between them. This CDR3 has 13 amino acids.

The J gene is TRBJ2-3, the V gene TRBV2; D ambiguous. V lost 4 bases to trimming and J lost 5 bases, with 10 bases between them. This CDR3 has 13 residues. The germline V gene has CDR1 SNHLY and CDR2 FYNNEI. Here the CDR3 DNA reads TGTGCCAGCAGTGTTGCGGACGGAGATACGCAGTATTTT. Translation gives CASSVADGDTQYF.

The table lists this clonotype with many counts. This CDR3 is CASSLHSSSYNEQFF. CDR3 DNA sequence: TGTGCCAGCAGCTTACACAGCAGCTCCTACAATGAGCAGTTCTTC. The genes are TRBV7-9 and TRBJ2-1; D unresolved. Trimming removed 2 bases from V and 0 bases from J, with 8 bases in between. Germline CDR1 is SEHNR and CDR2 is FQNEAQ (reference sequence). The CDR3 is made up of 15 amino acids.

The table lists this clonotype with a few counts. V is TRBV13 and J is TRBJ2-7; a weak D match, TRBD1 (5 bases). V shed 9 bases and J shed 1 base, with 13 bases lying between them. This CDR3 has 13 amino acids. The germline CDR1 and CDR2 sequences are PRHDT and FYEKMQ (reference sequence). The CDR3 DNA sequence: TGTGCCAGTCAACAGGACCGATCCTACGAGCAGTACTTC. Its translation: CASQQDRSYEQYF.

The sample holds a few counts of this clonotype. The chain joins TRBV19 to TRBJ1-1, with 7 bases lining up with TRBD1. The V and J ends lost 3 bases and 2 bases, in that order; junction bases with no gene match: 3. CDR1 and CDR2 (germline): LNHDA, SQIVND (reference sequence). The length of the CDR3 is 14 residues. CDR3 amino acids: CASSITGVNTEAFF. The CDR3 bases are TGTGCCAGTAGTATTACAGGGGTAAACACTGAAGCTTTCTTT.

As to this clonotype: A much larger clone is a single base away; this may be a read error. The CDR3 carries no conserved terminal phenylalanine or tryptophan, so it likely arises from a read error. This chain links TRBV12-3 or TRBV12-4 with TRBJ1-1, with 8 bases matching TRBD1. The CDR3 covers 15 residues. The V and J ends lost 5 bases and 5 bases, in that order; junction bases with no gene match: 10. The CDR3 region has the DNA TGTGCCAGCAGTGCAACCCCCAGGGGGCGGACTGAAGCTTTCCTT. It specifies CASSATPRGRTEAFL.

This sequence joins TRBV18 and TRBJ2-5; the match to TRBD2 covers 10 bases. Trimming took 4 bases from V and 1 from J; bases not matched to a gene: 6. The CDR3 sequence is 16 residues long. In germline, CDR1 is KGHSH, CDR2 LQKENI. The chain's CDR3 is CASSRQTSGRQETQYF. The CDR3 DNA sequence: TGTGCCAGCTCACGCCAGACTAGCGGGCGCCAAGAGACCCAGTACTTC. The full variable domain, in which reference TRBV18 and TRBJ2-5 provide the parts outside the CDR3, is NAGVMQNPRHLVRRRGQEARLRCSPMKGHSHVYWYRQLPEEGLKFMVYLQKENIIDESGMPKERFSAEFPKEGPSILRIQQVVRGDSAAYFCASSRQTSGRQETQYFGPGTRLLVL.

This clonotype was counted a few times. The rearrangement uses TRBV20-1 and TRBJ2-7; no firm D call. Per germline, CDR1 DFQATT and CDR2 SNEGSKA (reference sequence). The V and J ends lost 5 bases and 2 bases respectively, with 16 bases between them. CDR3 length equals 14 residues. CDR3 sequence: CSAASPAGPYEQYF. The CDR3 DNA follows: TGCAGTGCTGCCTCTCCGGCAGGACCCTACGAGCAGTACTTC.

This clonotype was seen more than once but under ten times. The CDR3 nucleotides are TGCGCCAGCAGCTTGGAAGCGGGAGGAAAGTCCTACGAGCAGTACTTC. The encoded protein is CASSLEAGGKSYEQYF. This chain connects TRBV5-1 to TRBJ2-7, with 9 bases aligning to TRBD2. This CDR3 is 16 amino acids long. Germline CDR1 and CDR2: SGHRS and YFSETQ. The V and J ends lost 0 bases and 1 base, in that order; junction bases with no gene match: 5.

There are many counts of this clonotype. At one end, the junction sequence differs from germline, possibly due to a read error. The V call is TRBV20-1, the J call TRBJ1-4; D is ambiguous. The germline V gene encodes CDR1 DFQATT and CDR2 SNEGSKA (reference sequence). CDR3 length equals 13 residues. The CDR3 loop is CSATRPSNEKLFF. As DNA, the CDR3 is TGCAGTGCCACCCGACCATCTAACGAAAAACTGTTTTTT.

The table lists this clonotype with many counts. The CDR3: CASSLGDSPNYEQYF. DNA of the CDR3: TGTGCCAGCAGCTTAGGTGATTCTCCGAACTACGAGCAGTACTTC. The chain is built from TRBV7-2 and TRBJ2-7, with D uncertain. Germline V gene lookup returns CDR1 SGHTA and CDR2 FQGNSA. V lost 1 base and J 3 bases, leaving 13 bases between the germline ends. This CDR3 is built from 15 residues. The variable domain in full, with the rest retrieved from reference TRBV7-2 and TRBJ2-7, is GAGVSQSPSNKVTEKGKDVELRCDPISGHTALYWYRQSLGQGLEFLIYFQGNSAPDKSGLPSDRFSAERTGGSVSTLTIQRTQQEDSAVYLCASSLGDSPNYEQYFGPGTRLTVT.

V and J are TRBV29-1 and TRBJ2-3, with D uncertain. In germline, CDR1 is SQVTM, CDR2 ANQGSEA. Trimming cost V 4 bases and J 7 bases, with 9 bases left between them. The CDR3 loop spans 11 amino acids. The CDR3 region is CSVVDAYTQYF. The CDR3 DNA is TGCAGCGTTGTAGACGCTTATACGCAGTATTTT.

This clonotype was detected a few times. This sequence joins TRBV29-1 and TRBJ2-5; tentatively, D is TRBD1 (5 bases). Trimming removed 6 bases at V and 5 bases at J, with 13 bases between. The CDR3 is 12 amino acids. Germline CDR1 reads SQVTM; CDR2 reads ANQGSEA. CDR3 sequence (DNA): TGCAGCGTCACGACAGAAGTGGAGACCCAGTACTTC. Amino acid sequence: CSVTTEVETQYF.

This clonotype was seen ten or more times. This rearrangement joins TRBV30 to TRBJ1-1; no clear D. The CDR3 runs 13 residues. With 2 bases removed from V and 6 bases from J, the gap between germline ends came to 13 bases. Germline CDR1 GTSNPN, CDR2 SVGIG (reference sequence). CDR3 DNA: TGTGCCTGGAGTCGAAGGCAGGACGCTGAAGCTTTCTTT. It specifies CAWSRRQDAEAFF.

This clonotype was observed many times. CDR3 coding DNA: TGCGCCAGCAGCTACGGGACTAGCGTTGAGCAGTTCTTC. It encodes CASSYGTSVEQFF. V usage is TRBV5-1 and J usage is TRBJ2-1; 10 bases line up with TRBD2. The V gene end was trimmed by 3 bases and the J gene end by 9 bases; junction bases not matched to a gene: 3. Germline V gene lookup returns CDR1 SGHRS and CDR2 YFSETQ. CDR3 length: 13 residues.